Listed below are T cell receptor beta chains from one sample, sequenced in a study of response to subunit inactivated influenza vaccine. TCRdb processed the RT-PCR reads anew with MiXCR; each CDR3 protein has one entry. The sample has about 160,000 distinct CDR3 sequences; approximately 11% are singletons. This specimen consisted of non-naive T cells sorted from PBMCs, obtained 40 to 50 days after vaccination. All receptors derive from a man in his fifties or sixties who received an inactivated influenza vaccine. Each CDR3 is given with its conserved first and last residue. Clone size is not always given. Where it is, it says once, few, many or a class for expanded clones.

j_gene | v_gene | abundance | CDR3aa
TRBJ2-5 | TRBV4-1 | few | CASSPGTGIQETQYF
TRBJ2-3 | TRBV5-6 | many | CASSLFFRPGTQYF
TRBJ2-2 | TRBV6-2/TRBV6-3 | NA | CASSLHRVRTGELFF
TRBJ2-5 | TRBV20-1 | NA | CSVSPGVETQYF
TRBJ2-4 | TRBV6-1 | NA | CASSDPWGKNIQYF
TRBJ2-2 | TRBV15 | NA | CATSPDRVTGELFF
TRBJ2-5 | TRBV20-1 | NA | CSAREGTGGETQYF
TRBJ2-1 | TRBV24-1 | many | CATSPGRNEQFF
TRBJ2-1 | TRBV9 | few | CASSVKPGTGGLNEQFF
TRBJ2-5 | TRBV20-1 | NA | CSAFPLAGVETQYF
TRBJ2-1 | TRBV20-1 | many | CSARRLERRYEQFF
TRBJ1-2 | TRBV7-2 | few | CASSPHLSGTGGLGYTF
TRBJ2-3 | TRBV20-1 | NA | CSARVDRGTDTQYF
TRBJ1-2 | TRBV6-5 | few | CASSYSYGADYGYTF
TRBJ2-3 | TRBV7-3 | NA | CASSPQGGSTDTQYF
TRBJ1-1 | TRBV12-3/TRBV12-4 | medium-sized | CASSSLGQGKAFF
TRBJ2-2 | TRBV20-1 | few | CSARDNGLNTGELFF
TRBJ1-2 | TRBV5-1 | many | CASSLARGPSSGYTF
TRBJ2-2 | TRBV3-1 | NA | CASSQAGITGELFF
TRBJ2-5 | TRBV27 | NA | CASSPGTSGRPRSETQYF
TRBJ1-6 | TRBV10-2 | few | CASRGTGDYSPLHF
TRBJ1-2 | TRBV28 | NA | CASSLNLGGTYGYTF
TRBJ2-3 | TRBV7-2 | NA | CASSFGSGSFTDTQYF
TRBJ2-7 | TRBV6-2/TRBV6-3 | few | CASSYSSTGSYEQYF
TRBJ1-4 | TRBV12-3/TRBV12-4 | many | CASSKDRGPREKLFF
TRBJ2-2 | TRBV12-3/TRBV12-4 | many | CASSLNGRGTGELFF
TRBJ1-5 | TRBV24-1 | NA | CATSRTDANQPQHF
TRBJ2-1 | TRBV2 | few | CASSPLGEQFF
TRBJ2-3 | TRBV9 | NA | CASSVGTTQDTQYF
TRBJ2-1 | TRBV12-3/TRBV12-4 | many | CASKGGEQFF
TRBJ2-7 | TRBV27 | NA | CASSYRQGYEQYF
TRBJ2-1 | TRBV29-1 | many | CSVPAPTNEQFF
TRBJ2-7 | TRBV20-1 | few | CSARDVTGAEQYF
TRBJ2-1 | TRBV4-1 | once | CASSQVWGILARGNSYNEQFF
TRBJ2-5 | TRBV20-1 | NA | CSARSSRGWQETQYF
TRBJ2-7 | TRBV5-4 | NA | CASSSDRVPTQYF
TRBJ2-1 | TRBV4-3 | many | CASSLGLAGGNGEQFF
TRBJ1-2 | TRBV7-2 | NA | CASSLGPSPDGYTF
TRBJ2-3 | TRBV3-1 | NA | CASSQGLGTSGTDTQYF
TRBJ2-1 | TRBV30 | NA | CAWSVGPTKAEQFF
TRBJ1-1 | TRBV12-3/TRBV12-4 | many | CASSFQGDTEAFF
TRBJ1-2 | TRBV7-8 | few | CASSLEARGSYGYTF
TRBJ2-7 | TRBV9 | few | CASSRDPSSYEQYF
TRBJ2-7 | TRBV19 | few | CASSSATGFYEQYF
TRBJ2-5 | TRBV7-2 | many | CASSWAKRETQYF
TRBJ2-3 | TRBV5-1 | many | CASSLGSSTDTQYF
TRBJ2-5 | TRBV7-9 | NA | CASSSGTAVPTQYF
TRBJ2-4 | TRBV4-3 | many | CASSQELLAKNIQYF